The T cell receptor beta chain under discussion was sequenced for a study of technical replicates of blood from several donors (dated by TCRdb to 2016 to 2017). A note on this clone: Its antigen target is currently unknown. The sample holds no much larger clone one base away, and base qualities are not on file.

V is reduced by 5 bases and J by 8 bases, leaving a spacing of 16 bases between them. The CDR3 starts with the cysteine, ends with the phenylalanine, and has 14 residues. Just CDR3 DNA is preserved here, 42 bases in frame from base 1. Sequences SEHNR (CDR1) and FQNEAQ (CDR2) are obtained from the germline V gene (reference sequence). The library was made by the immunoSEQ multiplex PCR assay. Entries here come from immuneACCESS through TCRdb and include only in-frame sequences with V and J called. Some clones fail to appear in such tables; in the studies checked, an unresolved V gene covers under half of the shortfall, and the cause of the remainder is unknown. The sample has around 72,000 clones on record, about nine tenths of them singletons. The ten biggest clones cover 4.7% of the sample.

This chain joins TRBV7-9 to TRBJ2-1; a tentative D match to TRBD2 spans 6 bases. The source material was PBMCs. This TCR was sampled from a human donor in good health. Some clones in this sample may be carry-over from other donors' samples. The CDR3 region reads CASSPGLPNDEQFF. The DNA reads TGTGCCAGCAGCCCTGGACTACCCAACGATGAGCAGTTCTTC.